This is a list of T cell receptor beta chains from one sample in a study of cytomegalovirus exposure and HLA in healthy donors. Using immunoSEQ multiplex PCR, the repertoire was profiled, and TCRdb retains in-frame clones only, with some absent. The sample contains roughly 180,000 clones, 75% to 90% of which appear only once. The sample taken for sequencing was PBMCs. The receptor source for this set is a girl aged 10-17 years in good health and CMV-seropositive. CDR3s include the opening cysteine and the closing phenylalanine or tryptophan. The D gene is left open where the match is weak. Rows may omit the clone size; those that give it use once, few, many or a size class.

j_call v_call clone_size d_call cdr3_aa cdr3_nt
TRBJ1-5 TRBV25-1 . TRBD1 CASSDGQGDNQPQHF TGTGCCAGCAGTGATGGACAGGGGGACAATCAGCCCCAGCATTTT
TRBJ2-2 TRBV7-3 . . CASSLRGSGELFF TGTGCCAGCAGCTTACGGGGATCCGGGGAGCTGTTTTTT
TRBJ2-7 TRBV20-1 . . CSATWGREQYF TGCAGTGCCACCTGGGGGCGAGAGCAGTACTTC
TRBJ1-2 TRBV6-5 . . CASSLGQLTNYGYTF TGTGCCAGCAGTTTAGGACAGCTTACTAACTATGGCTACACCTTC
TRBJ2-7 TRBV7-9 . . CASSLKTAFYEQYF TGTGCCAGCAGCTTAAAGACAGCCTTCTACGAGCAGTACTTC
TRBJ1-1 TRBV6-5 . . CASSYGGTEAFF TGTGCCAGCAGTTACGGCGGGACTGAAGCTTTCTTT
TRBJ1-3 TRBV27 . . CASSLRGAGNTIYF TGTGCCAGCAGTTTGCGGGGGGCTGGAAACACCATATATTTT
TRBJ1-2 TRBV11-2 once . CASSLGQSNYGYTF TGTGCCAGCAGCTTAGGACAGTCTAACTATGGCTACACCTTC
TRBJ1-3 TRBV5-6 . TRBD1 CASSLTGDSGNTIYF TGTGCCAGCAGCTTGACAGGGGACTCTGGAAACACCATATATTTT
TRBJ1-2 TRBV5-1 . . CASSSAGNYGYTF TGCGCCAGCAGCTCCGCAGGGAACTATGGCTACACCTTC
TRBJ2-7 TRBV7-9 . . CASSLFSDEQYF TGTGCCAGCAGCTTGTTTTCGGACGAGCAGTACTTC
TRBJ2-3 TRBV6-5 . TRBD2 CASSYSGAGVIDTQYF TGTGCCAGCAGTTACTCGGGAGCGGGAGTCATAGATACGCAGTATTTT
TRBJ2-5 TRBV5-1 . . CASSLATVQETQYF TGCGCCAGCAGCTTGGCTACGGTACAAGAGACCCAGTACTTC
TRBJ2-7 TRBV7-9 . . CASSPEGGAIYEQYF TGTGCCAGCAGCCCCGAGGGGGGGGCGATTTACGAGCAGTACTTC
TRBJ1-2 TRBV4-2 . . CASSHLRDNNYGYTF TGTGCCAGCAGCCACCTCCGGGACAACAACTATGGCTACACCTTC
TRBJ1-2 TRBV18 . TRBD1 CASSPSRDRGPHGYTF TGTGCCAGCTCACCCTCCCGGGACAGGGGGCCCCATGGCTACACCTTC
TRBJ2-1 TRBV18 . TRBD2 CASSTEAGAYNEQFF TGTGCCAGCTCTACCGAAGCGGGAGCGTACAATGAGCAGTTCTTC
TRBJ2-3 TRBV14 . TRBD2 CASSLTGTSGNTDTQYF TGTGCCAGCAGCCTGACAGGGACTAGCGGGAACACAGATACGCAGTATTTT
TRBJ2-7 TRBV5-5 . . CASSLVGTGLDEQYF TGTGCCAGCAGCTTGGTCGGGACTGGGCTGGACGAGCAGTACTTC
TRBJ1-2 TRBV5-1 . TRBD1 CASSWTLTGDYGYTF TGCGCCAGCAGCTGGACCCTGACAGGGGACTATGGCTACACCTTC
TRBJ1-2 TRBV19 . . CASTETGENYGYTF TGTGCCAGTACCGAGACAGGCGAGAACTATGGCTACACCTTC
TRBJ2-1 TRBV2 . TRBD2 CASSERTSGGEQFF TGTGCCAGCAGTGAGAGGACTAGCGGGGGAGAGCAGTTCTTC
TRBJ2-3 TRBV30 . TRBD1 CAWSSRDRFTDTQYF TGTGCCTGGAGTTCCCGGGACAGGTTTACAGATACGCAGTATTTT
TRBJ1-1 TRBV18 . . CASAWGGEMNTEAFF TGTGCCAGCGCGTGGGGGGGGGAAATGAACACTGAAGCTTTCTTT
TRBJ2-5 TRBV7-9 . . CASSLWDGTSLKETQYF TGTGCCAGCTCTCTTTGGGATGGGACTTCGTTAAAAGAGACCCAGTACTTC
TRBJ1-2 TRBV29-1 . TRBD1 CSDVQGDYGYTF TGCAGCGACGTACAGGGGGACTATGGCTACACCTTC
TRBJ2-7 TRBV6-5 . . CASSSIQGGRYEQYF TGTGCCAGCAGTTCAATACAGGGAGGGAGATACGAGCAGTACTTC
TRBJ2-7 TRBV25-1 . . CASSDLGRSSYEQYF TGTGCCAGCAGTGACCTAGGCCGGAGCTCCTACGAGCAGTACTTC
TRBJ2-7 TRBV6-1 . TRBD2 CANGGNGYEQYF TGTGCAAACGGGGGGAATGGCTACGAGCAGTACTTC
TRBJ2-7 TRBV7-2 . . CASSLRGGSSYEQYF TGTGCCAGCAGCCTCAGGGGCGGGAGCTCCTACGAGCAGTACTTC
TRBJ2-3 TRBV11-2 few . CASSLRTGIGDTQYF TGTGCCAGCAGCTTACGTACGGGAATAGGAGATACGCAGTATTTT
TRBJ2-7 TRBV10-1 . TRBD2 CASSEQASGTYEQYF TGCGCCAGCAGTGAGCAGGCTAGCGGAACCTACGAGCAGTACTTC
TRBJ2-3 TRBV10-1 . . CASSDGTRIFTDTQYF TGCGCCAGCAGTGATGGGACTCGAATATTCACAGATACGCAGTATTTT
TRBJ2-1 TRBV5-1 . TRBD2 CASSFPSGGNEQFF TGCGCCAGCAGCTTCCCGTCGGGAGGCAATGAGCAGTTCTTC
TRBJ2-1 TRBV6-5 . TRBD2 CASRTEAGVYNEQFF TGTGCCAGCAGAACTGAAGCGGGAGTCTACAATGAGCAGTTCTTC
TRBJ2-1 TRBV7-6 . . CASSLRWGVEQFF TGTGCCAGCAGCTTGCGGTGGGGGGTTGAGCAGTTCTTC
TRBJ2-7 TRBV21-1 . . CASSPRGDRGYEQYF TGTGCCAGCAGCCCACGTGGGGACAGGGGTTACGAGCAGTACTTC
TRBJ2-7 TRBV4-1 . TRBD2 CASSLELAGSYEQYF TGCGCCAGCAGCCTGGAACTAGCGGGAAGCTACGAGCAGTACTTC
TRBJ2-7 TRBV12-5 few TRBD2 CASGTSDSYEQYF TGTGCTAGTGGAACTAGCGACTCCTACGAGCAGTACTTC
TRBJ1-1 TRBV6-5 . . CASSYLGGTEAFF TGTGCCAGCAGTTACCTGGGGGGCACTGAAGCTTTCTTT
TRBJ1-1 TRBV25-1 . . CASSESWEATEAFF TGTGCCAGCAGTGAATCGTGGGAGGCCACTGAAGCTTTCTTT
TRBJ2-7 TRBV11-2 . . CASSFSQIYEQYF TGTGCCAGCAGCTTTAGCCAAATCTACGAGCAGTACTTC
TRBJ1-5 TRBV4-2 few . CASSQYSNQPQHF TGTGCCAGCAGCCAGTATAGCAATCAGCCCCAGCATTTT
TRBJ1-2 TRBV6-1 . . CASRQGLVGYTF TGTGCCAGCAGACAGGGTCTAGTGGGCTACACCTTC
TRBJ2-1 TRBV5-1 . . CASSPGGNEQFF TGCGCCAGCAGCCCGGGTGGCAATGAGCAGTTCTTC
TRBJ1-2 TRBV2 . . CASSSQTRYGYTF TGTGCCAGCAGTTCACAGACCCGCTATGGCTACACCTTC
TRBJ1-1 TRBV2 . TRBD1 CASSSLGQANTEAFF TGTGCCAGCAGCTCCTTGGGACAGGCGAACACTGAAGCTTTCTTT
TRBJ1-6 TRBV4-3 . . CASSQAYGGDSPLHF TGCGCCAGCAGCCAAGCTTACGGTGGAGATTCACCCCTCCACTTT
TRBJ1-2 TRBV18 . . CASSPQTDGYTF TGTGCCAGCTCACCACAAACAGATGGCTACACCTTC
TRBJ1-1 TRBV6-6 . . CASSQLIISTEAFF TGTGCCAGCAGTCAACTTATCATAAGCACTGAAGCTTTCTTT
TRBJ2-2 TRBV11-2 . . CASSLEGGGELFF TGTGCCAGCAGCTTAGAAGGGGGCGGGGAGCTGTTTTTT
TRBJ1-1 TRBV25-1 . . CASSGGTEAFF TGTGCCAGCAGTGGTGGGACAGAAGCTTTCTTT
TRBJ1-5 TRBV6-1 . TRBD1 CASTRQGRGNQPQHF TGTGCCAGCACTAGACAGGGCCGTGGAAATCAGCCCCAGCATTTT
TRBJ1-2 TRBV7-9 . . CASSLARTEDSYGYTF TGTGCCAGCAGCTTAGCGAGGACTGAGGATTCCTATGGCTACACCTTC
TRBJ2-5 TRBV7-8 once TRBD1 CASSLGTGEETQYF TGTGCCAGCAGCTTGGGGACAGGGGAAGAGACCCAGTACTTC